This TCR beta chain was retrieved from a study of early T cells in non-severe SARS-CoV-2 infection. V was pared by 8 bases and J by 4 bases, with 8 bases of the junction left unmatched. The length of the CDR3 is 14 residues. Germline values: CDR1 SNHLY, CDR2 FYNNEI. TCRdb ran MiXCR on the 5' RACE reads and lists one entry per CDR3 protein. The sample lists under 70,000 distinct CDR3 sequences, 5.9% occurring once. This sequence was found in an adult who was a healthcare worker with PCR-confirmed SARS-CoV-2 infection or an uninfected control (not recorded which). V is TRBV2 and J is TRBJ2-3; 8 bases line up with TRBD2. Sequenced material: whole blood, taken at baseline. CDR3 protein: CASFPGGPSDTQYF. CDR3 in DNA: TGTGCCAGCTTCCCGGGAGGGCCTTCAGATACGCAGTATTTT.